This is a list of T cell receptor beta chains from one sample in a study of beta chain features in type 1 diabetes. Some clones are missing from TCRdb's copy, which holds only in-frame ones; the method was immunoSEQ multiplex PCR. The table includes roughly 450,000 clones, about an eighth detected once. Sequences were obtained from naive CD4+ T cells from blood. These receptors were taken from a woman under 30 in good health. Both conserved end residues are trimmed from each CDR3. D genes are given only for firm matches.

D gene	V gene	CDR3 protein
TRBD2	TRBV2	ASRRLAGGMETQY
TRBD1	TRBV14	ASSPPSGTEYNEQF
TRBD1	TRBV9	ASTRDSYNEQF
.	TRBV7-9	ASSFGTADIQY
TRBD1	TRBV5-4	ASSLKGQGPEAF
.	TRBV9	ASSGERGNTEAF
.	TRBV6-6	AGGAGLTDTQY
.	TRBV9	ASSVYEQY
TRBD1	TRBV11-2	ASSLYHAGQGETQY
.	TRBV7-8	ASSLARDNRISNTGELF
.	TRBV19	ASSNWQETQY
.	TRBV13	ASRYTGSKAKNIQY
TRBD2	TRBV7-8	ASSLASGRALVPYEQY
.	TRBV15	ATSFDRAGKETQY
.	TRBV11-1	ASSLFSILSEQF
TRBD1	TRBV6-1	ASRGTGGNQPQH
TRBD1	TRBV7-3	ASSPGTGGELF
.	TRBV4-3	ASSQGGSWHGELF
.	TRBV27	ASSAVANYGYT
TRBD2	TRBV29-1	SVRTSGSPSSYEQY
.	TRBV4-3	ASSQDSGIAGEQY
TRBD2	TRBV7-9	ASSLAGTSGRLQF
.	TRBV15	ATSKDFSFGTDTQY
.	TRBV5-1	ASSLMGDREQF
TRBD2	TRBV9	ASSVGLAGGSPPTDTQY
TRBD1	TRBV7-9	ASSLQGDRTEAF
.	TRBV7-3	ASSLSTDTQY
.	TRBV7-2	ASSLRSGNQPQH
TRBD2	TRBV27	ASSFWLAGIYEQY
.	TRBV30	AWTPTGRILYGYT
.	TRBV27	ASSFFRQGNTGELF
.	TRBV1	TSSQCVSQRERRRHLGELF
.	TRBV15	ATSRAEYNEQF
.	TRBV15	ATSRAPGVYSGNTIY
TRBD2	TRBV20-1	SVERGETQY
.	TRBV6-6	ASRPYGGNTIY
TRBD1	TRBV15	ATSRSGQGNQPQH
.	TRBV20-1	SARGPRGAF
.	TRBV7-9	ASSQGFPLTDTQY
.	TRBV4-3	ASSARQTATNEKLF
.	TRBV7-2	ASSPDIINNEQF
TRBD1	TRBV13	ASSRTGRYGYT
.	TRBV18	ASSLEGYEQF
.	TRBV7-3	ASSSESSYNEQF
TRBD1	TRBV7-2	ASSLGQGLGYT
.	TRBV10-3	AISEGERNYGYT
.	TRBV13	ASSLSNTKTQY
TRBD1	TRBV25-1	ASSDPGGIGGYT
.	TRBV5-4	ASSPWRGAYGYT
.	TRBV6-6	ASSAGLTNYGYT
.	TRBV2	ASSERGDTQY
.	TRBV25-1	ASRSGISSRDTQY
.	TRBV7-9	ASSRTAHEQF
TRBD1	TRBV7-2	ASSWDRNMNTEAF
.	TRBV18	ASSRSSYNEQF
TRBD2	TRBV5-4	ASSYLLAGLSTDTQY
.	TRBV2	ASSGQARNQPQH
TRBD1	TRBV2	ASSGQGMKRVWSRSGANVLT